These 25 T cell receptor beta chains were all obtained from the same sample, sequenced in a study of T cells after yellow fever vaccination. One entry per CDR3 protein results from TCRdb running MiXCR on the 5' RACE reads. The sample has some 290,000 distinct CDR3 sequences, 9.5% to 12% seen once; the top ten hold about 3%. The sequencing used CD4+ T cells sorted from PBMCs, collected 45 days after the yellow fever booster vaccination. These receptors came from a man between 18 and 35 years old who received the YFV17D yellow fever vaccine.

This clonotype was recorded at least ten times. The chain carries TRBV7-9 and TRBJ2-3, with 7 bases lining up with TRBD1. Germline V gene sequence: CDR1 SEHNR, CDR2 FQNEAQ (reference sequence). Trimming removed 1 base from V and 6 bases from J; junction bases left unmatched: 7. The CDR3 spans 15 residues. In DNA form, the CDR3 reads TGTGCCAGCAGCTTAGGAACAGGGGAAAGTGATACGCAGTATTTT. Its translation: CASSLGTGESDTQYF.

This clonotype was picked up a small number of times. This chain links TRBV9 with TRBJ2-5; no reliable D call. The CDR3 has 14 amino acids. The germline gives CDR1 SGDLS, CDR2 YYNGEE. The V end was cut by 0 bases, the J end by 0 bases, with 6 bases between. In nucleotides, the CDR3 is TGTGCCAGCAGCGTAGACCTCAACCAAGAGACCCAGTACTTC. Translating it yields CASSVDLNQETQYF. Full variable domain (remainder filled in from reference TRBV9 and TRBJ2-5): DSGVTQTPKHLITATGQRVTLRCSPRSGDLSVYWYQQSLDQGLQFLIQYYNGEERAKGNILERFSAQQFPDLHSELNLSSLELGDSALYFCASSVDLNQETQYFGPGTRLLVL.

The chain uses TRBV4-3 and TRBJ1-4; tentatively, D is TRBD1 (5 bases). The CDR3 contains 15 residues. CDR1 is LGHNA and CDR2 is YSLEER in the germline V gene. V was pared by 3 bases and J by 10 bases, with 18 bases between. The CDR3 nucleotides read TGCGCCAGCAGCCACCCACGGGACGGCCTAGGAAAACTGTTTTTT. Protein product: CASSHPRDGLGKLFF.

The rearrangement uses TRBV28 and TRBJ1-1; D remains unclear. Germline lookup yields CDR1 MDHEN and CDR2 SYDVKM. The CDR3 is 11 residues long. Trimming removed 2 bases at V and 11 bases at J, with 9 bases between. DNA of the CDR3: TGTGCCAGCAGTTTACTAAGGGCGGCTTTCTTT. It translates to CASSLLRAAFF.

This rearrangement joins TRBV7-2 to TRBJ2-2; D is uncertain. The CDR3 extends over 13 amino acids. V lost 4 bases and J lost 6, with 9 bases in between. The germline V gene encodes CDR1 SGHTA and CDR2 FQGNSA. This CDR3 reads CASSSTSAGELFF. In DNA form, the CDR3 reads TGTGCCAGCAGCTCAACGAGTGCCGGGGAGCTGTTTTTT.

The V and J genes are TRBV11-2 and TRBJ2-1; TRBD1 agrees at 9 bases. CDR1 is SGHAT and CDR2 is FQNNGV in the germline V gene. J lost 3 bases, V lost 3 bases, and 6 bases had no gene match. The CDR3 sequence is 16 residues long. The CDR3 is CASSFQGTGFYNEQFF. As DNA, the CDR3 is TGTGCCAGCAGCTTCCAGGGGACAGGGTTCTACAATGAGCAGTTCTTC.

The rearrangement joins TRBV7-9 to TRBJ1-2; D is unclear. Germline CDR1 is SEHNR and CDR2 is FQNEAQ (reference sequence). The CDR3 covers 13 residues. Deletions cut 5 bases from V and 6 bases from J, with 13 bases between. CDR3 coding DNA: TGTGCCAGCAGCGCGGAGTCCTTCAATGGCTACACCTTC. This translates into CASSAESFNGYTF.

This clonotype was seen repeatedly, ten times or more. CDR3 DNA sequence: TGCGCCAGCAGCCCCCAGGGGAGCACAGATACGCAGTATTTT. Amino acid sequence: CASSPQGSTDTQYF. This chain uses TRBV5-1 with TRBJ2-3; tentatively, D is TRBD1 (6 bases). V lost 4 bases and J lost 0, with 9 bases in between. The CDR3 consists of 14 residues. Germline V lookup: CDR1 SGHRS, CDR2 YFSETQ. Full variable domain (rest looked up from reference TRBV5-1 and TRBJ2-3): KAGVTQTPRYLIKTRGQQVTLSCSPISGHRSVSWYQQTPGQGLQFLFEYFSETQRNKGNFPGRFSGRQFSNSRSEMNVSTLELGDSALYLCASSPQGSTDTQYFGPGTRLTVL.

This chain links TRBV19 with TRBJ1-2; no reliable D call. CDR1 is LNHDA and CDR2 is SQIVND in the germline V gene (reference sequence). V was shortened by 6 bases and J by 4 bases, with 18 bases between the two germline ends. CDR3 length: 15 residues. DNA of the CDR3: TGTGCCAGTAGCCCTGACTGGCATCGGGGCTATGGCTACACCTTC. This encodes CASSPDWHRGYGYTF.

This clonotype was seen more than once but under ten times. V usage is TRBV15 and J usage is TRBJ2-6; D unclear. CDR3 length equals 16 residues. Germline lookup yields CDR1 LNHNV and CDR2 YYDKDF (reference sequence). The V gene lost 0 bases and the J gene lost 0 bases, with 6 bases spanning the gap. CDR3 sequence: CATSRDYRSGANVLTF. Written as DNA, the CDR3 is TGTGCCACCAGCAGAGATTACCGCTCTGGGGCCAACGTCCTGACTTTC.

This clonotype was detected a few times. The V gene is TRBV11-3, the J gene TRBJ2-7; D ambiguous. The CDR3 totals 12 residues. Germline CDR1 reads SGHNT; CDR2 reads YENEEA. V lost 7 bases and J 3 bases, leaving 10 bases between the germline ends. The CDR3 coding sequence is TGTGCCAGCATACGAATGTTCTACGAGCAGTACGTC. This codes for CASIRMFYEQYV.

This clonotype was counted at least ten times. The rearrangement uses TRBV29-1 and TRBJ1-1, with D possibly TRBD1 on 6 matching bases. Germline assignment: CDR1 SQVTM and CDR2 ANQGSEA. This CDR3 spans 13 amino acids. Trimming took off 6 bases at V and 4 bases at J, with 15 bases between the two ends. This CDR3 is CSVTGRPSTEAFF. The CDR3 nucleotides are TGCAGCGTCACAGGGAGGCCGTCCACTGAAGCTTTCTTT.

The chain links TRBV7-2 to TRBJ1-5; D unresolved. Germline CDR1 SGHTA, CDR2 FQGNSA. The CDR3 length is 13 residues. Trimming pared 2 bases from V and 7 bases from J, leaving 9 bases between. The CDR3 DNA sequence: TGTGCCAGCAGCTTAACTCTCAGCCAGCCCCAGCATTTT. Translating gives CASSLTLSQPQHF. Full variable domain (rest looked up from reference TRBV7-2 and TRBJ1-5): GAGVSQSPSNKVTEKGKDVELRCDPISGHTALYWYRQSLGQGLEFLIYFQGNSAPDKSGLPSDRFSAERTGGSVSTLTIQRTQQEDSAVYLCASSLTLSQPQHFGDGTRLSIL.

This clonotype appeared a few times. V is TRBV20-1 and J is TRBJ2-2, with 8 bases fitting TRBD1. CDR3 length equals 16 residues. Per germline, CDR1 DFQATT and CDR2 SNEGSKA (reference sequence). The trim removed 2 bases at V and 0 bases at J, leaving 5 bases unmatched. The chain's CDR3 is CSARPGQGANTGELFF. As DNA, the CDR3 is TGCAGTGCTAGACCAGGACAGGGAGCGAACACCGGGGAGCTGTTTTTT.

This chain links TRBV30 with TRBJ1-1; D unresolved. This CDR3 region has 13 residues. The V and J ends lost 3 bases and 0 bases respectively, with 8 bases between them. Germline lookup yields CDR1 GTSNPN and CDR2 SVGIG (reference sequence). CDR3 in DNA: TGTGCCTGGAGGCTAGGGATGAACACTGAAGCTTTCTTT. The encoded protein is CAWRLGMNTEAFF.

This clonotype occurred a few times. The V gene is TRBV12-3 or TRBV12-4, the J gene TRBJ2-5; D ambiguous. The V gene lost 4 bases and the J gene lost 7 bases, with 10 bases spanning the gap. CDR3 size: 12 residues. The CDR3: CASSSQQLTQYF. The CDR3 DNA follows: TGTGCCAGCAGTTCTCAACAGCTGACCCAGTACTTC.

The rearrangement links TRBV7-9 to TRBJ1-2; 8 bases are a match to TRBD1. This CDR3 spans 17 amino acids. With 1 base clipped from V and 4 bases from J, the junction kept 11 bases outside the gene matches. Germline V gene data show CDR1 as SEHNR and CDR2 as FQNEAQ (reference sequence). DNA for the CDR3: TGTGCCAGCAGCTTAGGGACAGGGACGCGGGTGAGCTATGGCTACACCTTC. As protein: CASSLGTGTRVSYGYTF.

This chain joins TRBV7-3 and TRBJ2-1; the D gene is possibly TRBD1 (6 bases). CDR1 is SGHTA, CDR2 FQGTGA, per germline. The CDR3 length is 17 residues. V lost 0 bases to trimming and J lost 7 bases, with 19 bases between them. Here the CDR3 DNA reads TGTGCCAGCAGCTTAACTATCGGTGGAACAGGGCGGAATGAGCAGTTCTTC. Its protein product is CASSLTIGGTGRNEQFF.

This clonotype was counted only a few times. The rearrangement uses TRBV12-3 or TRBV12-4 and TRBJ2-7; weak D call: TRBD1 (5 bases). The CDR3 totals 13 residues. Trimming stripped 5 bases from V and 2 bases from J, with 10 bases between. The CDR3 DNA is TGTGCCAGCAGTCCTACAGGAACCTACGAGCAGTACTTC. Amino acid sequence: CASSPTGTYEQYF.

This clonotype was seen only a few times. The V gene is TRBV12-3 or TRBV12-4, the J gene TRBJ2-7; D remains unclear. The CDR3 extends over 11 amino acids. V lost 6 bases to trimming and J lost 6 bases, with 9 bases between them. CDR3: CASSPWTEQYF. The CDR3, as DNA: TGTGCCAGCAGCCCCTGGACCGAGCAGTACTTC.

The CDR3 bases are TGCGCCAGCAGCCAAGTACTGAGCTCCCCTTACGAGCAGTACTTC. This encodes CASSQVLSSPYEQYF. This rearrangement joins TRBV4-3 to TRBJ2-7; D unresolved. This CDR3 has 15 residues. V shed 1 base and J shed 4 bases, with 14 bases lying between them. The V gene's germline CDR1 is LGHNA and CDR2 YSLEER.

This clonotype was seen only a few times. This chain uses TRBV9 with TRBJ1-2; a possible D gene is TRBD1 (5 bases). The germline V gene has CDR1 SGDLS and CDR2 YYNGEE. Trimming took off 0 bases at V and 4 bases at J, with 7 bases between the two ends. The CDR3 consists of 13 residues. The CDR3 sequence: CASSVDTGYGYTF. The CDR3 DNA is TGTGCCAGCAGCGTAGATACAGGCTATGGCTACACCTTC.

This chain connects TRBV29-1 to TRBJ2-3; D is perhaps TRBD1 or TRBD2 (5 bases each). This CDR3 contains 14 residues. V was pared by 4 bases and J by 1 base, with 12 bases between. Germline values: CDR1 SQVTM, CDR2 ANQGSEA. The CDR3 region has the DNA TGCAGCGTTGTTGGGACGACAGGCACAGATACGCAGTATTTT. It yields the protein CSVVGTTGTDTQYF.

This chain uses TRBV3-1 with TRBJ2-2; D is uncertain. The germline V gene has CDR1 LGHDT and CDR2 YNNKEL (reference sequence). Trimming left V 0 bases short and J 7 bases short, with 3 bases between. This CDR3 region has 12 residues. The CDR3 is CASSQDLGELFF. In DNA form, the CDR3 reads TGTGCCAGCAGCCAAGACCTCGGGGAGCTGTTTTTT.

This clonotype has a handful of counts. The CDR3 bases are TGTGCCAGCAGCTTGGACTACCCCCAATCGCGTGGCTACACCTTC. This translates into CASSLDYPQSRGYTF. This chain joins TRBV5-6 and TRBJ1-2; D unclear. Trimming left V 0 bases short and J 7 bases short, with 16 bases between. CDR1 is SGHDT, CDR2 YYEEEE, per germline. CDR3 size: 15 residues. The full variable domain, rest sourced from reference TRBV5-6 and TRBJ1-2, is DAGVTQSPTHLIKTRGQQVTLRCSPKSGHDTVSWYQQALGQGPQFIFQYYEEEERQRGNFPDRFSGHQFPNYSSELNVNALLLGDSALYLCASSLDYPQSRGYTFGSGTRLTVV.